The 7 T cell receptor beta chains below all came from one sample that was sequenced in a study of blood T cell repertoires in COVID-19. Generated by immunoSEQ multiplex PCR, the TCRdb table keeps only in-frame clones and is missing some. The table shows some 100,000 clones, with about nine tenths occurring only once. Sequencing was performed on peripheral blood. These receptors came from a man aged 45-65 years with acute or convalescent COVID-19.

V and J are TRBV27 and TRBJ1-1, with 9 nucleotides matching TRBD1. V lost 5 bases and J lost 4; bases outside the gene matches: 8. Looked up from germline, CDR1 is MNHEY and CDR2 is SMNVEV (reference sequence). The CDR3 contains 15 residues. CDR3 bases: TGTGCCAGCAGTCCCGGACAGGGGATGGGCACTGAAGCTTTCTTT. Protein sequence: CASSPGQGMGTEAFF.

The genes are TRBV19 and TRBJ1-1, with TRBD1 identical over 7 bases. In germline, CDR1 is LNHDA, CDR2 SQIVND (reference sequence). With V trimmed by 5 bases and J by 3 bases, 12 bases remained unmatched. CDR3 length: 16 residues. CDR3 region: CASSLTRGLGYTEAFF. The CDR3 DNA reads as TGTGCCAGTAGTCTGACTAGGGGGCTTGGGTACACTGAAGCTTTCTTT.

The chain couples TRBV24-1 to TRBJ2-1; 8 bases align to TRBD2. The CDR3 consists of 17 residues. CDR1 and CDR2 (germline): KGHDR, SFDVKD. With 4 bases clipped from V and 1 base from J, the junction kept 8 bases outside the gene matches. CDR3 loop: CATSDATSENSYNEQFF. The CDR3 DNA follows: TGTGCCACCAGTGACGCGACTAGCGAAAATTCCTACAATGAGCAGTTCTTC.

The chain uses TRBV6-6 and TRBJ1-5; the D gene is possibly TRBD1 (5 bases). The CDR3 totals 15 residues. The germline V gene encodes CDR1 MNHNY and CDR2 SVGAGI (reference sequence). V was cut by 3 bases and J by 2 bases, with 11 bases left in between. The CDR3 here is CASSYGAAGNQPQHF. CDR3 bases: TGTGCCAGCAGTTATGGGGCTGCGGGCAATCAGCCCCAGCATTTT.

This clone was observed a single time. The chain carries TRBV5-6 and TRBJ2-1; TRBD2 matches 8 bases. V trimming: 0 bases; J trimming: 9 bases; junction bases outside the gene matches: 8. This CDR3 contains 15 residues. Germline CDR1 SGHDT, CDR2 YYEEEE. The CDR3 nucleotides are TGTGCCAGCAGCTTGGGAGGGACTAGTGTAGGTGAGCAGTTCTTC. Residues: CASSLGGTSVGEQFF.

The chain employs TRBV30 and TRBJ1-2; the D gene is possibly TRBD1 (5 bases). From germline, CDR1 is GTSNPN and CDR2 SVGIG (reference sequence). CDR3 length equals 12 residues. V shed 3 bases and J shed 8 bases, with 13 bases lying between them. CDR3 sequence reads: CAWRGEGLGYTF. CDR3 in DNA: TGTGCCTGGAGGGGTGAGGGACTAGGCTACACCTTC. The whole variable domain, filled in from reference TRBV30 and TRBJ1-2, reads SQTIHQWPATLVQPVGSPLSLECTVEGTSNPNLYWYRQAAGRGLQLLFYSVGIGQISSEVPQNLSASRPQDRQFILSSKKLLLSDSGFYLCAWRGEGLGYTFGSGTRLTVV.

The chain uses TRBV19 and TRBJ1-5, with D tentatively TRBD1 (6 bases). CDR3 size: 15 residues. Trimming removed 2 bases at V and 1 base at J, with 9 bases between. Germline V gene lookup returns CDR1 LNHDA and CDR2 SQIVND (reference sequence). The CDR3 protein is CASSIQGYSNQPQHF. The CDR3 coding sequence is TGTGCCAGTAGTATACAGGGGTACAGCAATCAGCCCCAGCATTTT.